This T cell receptor (beta chain) was identified during a study of T cells after yellow fever vaccination. Overall study: SMART-Seq v4 Ultra Low Input prepared the low-cell-number fractions.

Trimming removed 0 bases at V and 5 bases at J, with 8 bases between. The CDR3 runs 13 residues. CDR1 and CDR2 from the germline V gene are SGDLS and YYNGEE. Note on this clonotype: Its specificity is not known.

From the 5' RACE reads, TCRdb called clonotypes with MiXCR, one entry per CDR3 protein. The repertoire holds 450,000 to 650,000 distinct CDR3 sequences, with around an eighth as singletons. Points from the study as a whole: Abundant clonotypes from the bulk population could get into FACS-sorted repertoires as contaminants. The secondary T-cell response peaked on day 5, not day 15, but was weaker. Post-booster repertoires again held most primary-vaccination clones (approximately 96% CD4, roughly 89% CD8).

This sequence was found in a man between 25 and 39 years old who received the YFV17D yellow fever vaccine. Source: PBMCs, taken on the day of the yellow fever booster vaccination. The rearrangement uses TRBV9 and TRBJ2-5; D not resolved. The CDR3 loop reads CASSVDGYETQYF. The CDR3 DNA reads TGTGCCAGCAGCGTAGACGGATATGAGACCCAGTACTTC.